This T cell receptor beta chain derives from a study of blood T cell repertoires in COVID-19. About the research overall: Italy, Spain and the United States were the sources of the convalescent and acute COVID-19 samples. T cells, B-cell-depleted T cells, or PBMCs provided the cDNA or gDNA that served as material.

The V gene lost 9 bases and the J gene lost 4 bases, with 9 bases spanning the gap. The CDR3 runs 12 residues. As handled by the study authors: Scientists estimated how many nucleated cells there were by amplifying reference gene primers. The data were produced by immunoSEQ multiplex PCR, yet TCRdb's version contains in-frame clones alone and is incomplete. V and J calls and clone size follow that table, whereas D and trimming were derived from the DNA. The sample includes around 310,000 clones, 90% of them seen just once. This rearrangement joins TRBV12-3 or TRBV12-4 to TRBJ2-2; D gene ambiguous. The TCR sequence derives from a woman in her forties with COVID-19, enrolled during active disease. The sample taken for sequencing was peripheral blood. The CDR3 bases are TGTGCCAGTTCTATTCGCACCGGGGAGCTGTTTTTT. It codes for CASSIRTGELFF.